This T cell receptor beta chain was recorded in a study of cytomegalovirus exposure and HLA in healthy donors. General study findings and limits: There were 164 TCR beta chains listed as cytomegalovirus-associated.

About this clone: Its target is unknown.

Primers for the PCR totalled 60 Vbeta and 13 Jbeta. Sequencing was performed with immunoSEQ multiplex PCR; in TCRdb, only in-frame clones are kept and a portion is missing. The table shows approximately 190,000 clones, with around 83% occurring only once. Germline loops: CDR1 SEHNR, CDR2 FQNEAQ (reference sequence). This CDR3 comprises 16 residues. Trimming shortened V by 4 bases and J by 8 bases, and 23 bases separated the two germline ends. This clonotype was sampled from a man aged 35 to 55 in good health and CMV-seropositive. The specimen sequenced was PBMCs. The chain joins TRBV7-9 to TRBJ1-2; unclear D gene. The CDR3 nucleotides are TGTGCCAGCAGCTCCCGCGACCATAGATTGGAGGAGGGCTACACCTTC. Protein: CASSSRDHRLEEGYTF.